Sequencing of this TCR beta chain was carried out in a study of OX40 agonist ivuxolimab in advanced cancers. Study-level information: Averaging roughly 60 years in age, with a range of about 23 to 80, the cohort was approximately 87% male. Study-wide results and limits: Partly responding patients at 0.1-3.0 mg/kg showed some of the smallest clonal expansion. Within 6 weeks, CD4+ and CD8+ blood T cells expanded clonally at 0.1 to 3.0 mg/kg.

Individuals having autoimmune disease history or systemic immunosuppression were not enrolled. The CDR3 has 13 residues. V lost 2 bases and J lost 3, with 8 bases in between. Germline V gene sequence: CDR1 SGDLS, CDR2 YYNGEE. This table comes from immunoSEQ multiplex PCR, and its TCRdb copy is limited to in-frame clones, with some not included. The data contain 35,000 to 45,000 clones, approximately 80% of them singletons. Regarding this clone: As yet, its antigen is unknown.

The sequences come from CD4+ or CD8+ T cells sorted from blood, collected in a trial of the OX40 agonist ivuxolimab. The chain joins TRBV9 to TRBJ1-1; D uncertain. The source is an adult with an advanced solid tumor such as melanoma, head and neck, liver or kidney cancer. This CDR3 reads CASSVQEYTEAFF. CDR3 nucleotide sequence: TGTGCCAGCAGCGTCCAGGAGTACACTGAAGCTTTCTTT.